This T cell receptor beta chain was sequenced in a study of blood T cell repertoires in COVID-19. Study-wide context: COVID-19 samples from acute and convalescent phases originated in the United States, Italy and Spain. PBMCs, B-cell-depleted T cells, or T cells were the source of the cDNA or gDNA that made up the material.

As originally analysed: Reference gene primer amplification yielded estimated nucleated cell counts. Method: immunoSEQ multiplex PCR; TCRdb's copy keeps in-frame clones and lacks some. V and J calls and clone size are as listed in that table; D and trimming were resolved from the DNA. The table shows 70,000 to 80,000 clones, with 83% occurring only once. Per the germline V gene, CDR1 is LGHNA and CDR2 is YNFKEQ. The V end was cut by 0 bases, the J end by 4 bases, with 10 bases between. This CDR3 contains 14 residues. Sequencing was carried out using peripheral blood. The J gene is TRBJ2-7, the V gene TRBV4-2; D ambiguous. This TCR came from a man at least 80 years old with acute or convalescent COVID-19. The CDR3 region is CASSQESSFYEQYF. CDR3 bases: TGTGCCAGCAGCCAAGAATCTAGTTTTTACGAGCAGTACTTC.